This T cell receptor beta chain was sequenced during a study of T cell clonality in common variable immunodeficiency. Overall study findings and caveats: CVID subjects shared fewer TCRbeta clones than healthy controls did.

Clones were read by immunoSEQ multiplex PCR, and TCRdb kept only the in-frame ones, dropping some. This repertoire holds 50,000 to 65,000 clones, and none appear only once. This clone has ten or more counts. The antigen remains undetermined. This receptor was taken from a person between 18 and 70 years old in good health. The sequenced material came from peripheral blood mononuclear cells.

The DNA read from the CDR3 is TGTGCCAGCAGGGAAACAGGGGTTGGGATGAACACTGAA. Amino acid sequence: CASRETGVGMNTE. The whole CDR3 protein is CASRETGVGMNTEAFF. V usage is TRBV6-1 and J usage is TRBJ1-1; 7 bases fit TRBD1. Read coverage stops 3 residues before the CDR3 terminus; the germline J gene supplies the remainder. Per germline, CDR1 MNHNS and CDR2 SASEGT. The CDR3 is made up of 16 amino acids. V dropped 6 bases and J dropped 0; count of bases not matched to a gene: 10.